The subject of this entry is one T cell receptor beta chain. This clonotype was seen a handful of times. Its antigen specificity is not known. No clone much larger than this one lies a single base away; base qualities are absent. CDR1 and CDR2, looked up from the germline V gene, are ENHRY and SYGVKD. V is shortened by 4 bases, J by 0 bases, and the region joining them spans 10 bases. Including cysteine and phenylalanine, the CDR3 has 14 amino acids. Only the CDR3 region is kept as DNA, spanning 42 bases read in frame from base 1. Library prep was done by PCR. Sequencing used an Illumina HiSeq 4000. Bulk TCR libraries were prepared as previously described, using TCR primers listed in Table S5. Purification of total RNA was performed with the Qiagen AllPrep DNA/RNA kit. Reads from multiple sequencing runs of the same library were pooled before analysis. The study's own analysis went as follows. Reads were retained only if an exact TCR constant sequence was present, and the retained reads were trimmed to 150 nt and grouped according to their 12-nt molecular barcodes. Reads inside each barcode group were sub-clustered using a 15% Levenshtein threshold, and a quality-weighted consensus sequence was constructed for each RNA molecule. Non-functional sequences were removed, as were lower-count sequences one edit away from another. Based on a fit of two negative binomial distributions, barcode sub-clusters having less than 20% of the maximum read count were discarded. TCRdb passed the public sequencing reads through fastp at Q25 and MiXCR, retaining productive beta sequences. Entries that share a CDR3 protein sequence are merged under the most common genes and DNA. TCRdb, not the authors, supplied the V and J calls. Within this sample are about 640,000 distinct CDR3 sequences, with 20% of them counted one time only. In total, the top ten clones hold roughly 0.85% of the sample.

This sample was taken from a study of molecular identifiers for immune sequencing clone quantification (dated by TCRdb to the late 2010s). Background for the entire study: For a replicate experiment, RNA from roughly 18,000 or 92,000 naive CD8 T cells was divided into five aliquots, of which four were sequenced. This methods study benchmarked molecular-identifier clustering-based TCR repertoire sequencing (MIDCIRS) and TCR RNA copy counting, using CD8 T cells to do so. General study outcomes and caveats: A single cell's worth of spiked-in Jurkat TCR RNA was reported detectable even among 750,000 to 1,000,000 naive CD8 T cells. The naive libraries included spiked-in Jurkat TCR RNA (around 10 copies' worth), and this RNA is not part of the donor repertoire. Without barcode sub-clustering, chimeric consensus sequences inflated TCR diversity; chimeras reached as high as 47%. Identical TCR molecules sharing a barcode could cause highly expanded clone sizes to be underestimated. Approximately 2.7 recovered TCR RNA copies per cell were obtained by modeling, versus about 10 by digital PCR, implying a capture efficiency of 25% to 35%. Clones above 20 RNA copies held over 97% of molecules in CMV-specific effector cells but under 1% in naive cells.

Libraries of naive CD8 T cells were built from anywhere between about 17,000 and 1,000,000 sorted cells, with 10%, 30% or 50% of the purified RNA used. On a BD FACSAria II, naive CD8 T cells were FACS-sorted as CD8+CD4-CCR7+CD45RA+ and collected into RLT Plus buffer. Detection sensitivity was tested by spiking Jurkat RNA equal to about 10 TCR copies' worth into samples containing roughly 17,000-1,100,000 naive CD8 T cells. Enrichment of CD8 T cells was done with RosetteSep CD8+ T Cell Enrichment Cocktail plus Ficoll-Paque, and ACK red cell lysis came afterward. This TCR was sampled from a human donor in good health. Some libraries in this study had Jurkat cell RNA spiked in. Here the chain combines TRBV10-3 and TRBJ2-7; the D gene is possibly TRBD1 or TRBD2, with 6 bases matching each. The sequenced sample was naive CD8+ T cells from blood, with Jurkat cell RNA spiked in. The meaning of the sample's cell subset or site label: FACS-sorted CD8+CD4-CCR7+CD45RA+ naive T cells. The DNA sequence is TGTGCCATCAGTGCGGGGGCCTCCTCCTACGAGCAGTACTTC. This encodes CAISAGASSYEQYF.